This T cell receptor beta chain derives from a study of shared clonotypes between healthy human individuals (dated by TCRdb to about 2020). Study-wide context: The cohort comprised a couple of women and a few men aged 18 to 49 years. For each donor, CD4 naive and CD4 memory were each given three plates, CD8 naive was given two plates, and CD8 memory was given one plate. The study deeply sequenced blood TCR repertoires of about 5 healthy adults to estimate repertoire size and the extent of clonotype sharing between individuals. Libraries were prepared and TCR repertoires were sequenced by different laboratories using diverse techniques, in order to increase sequencing depth and limit assay-specific biases. Between about 0.9 and 10 billion PBMCs per donor were obtained by leukapheresis. Overall results and qualifications from the work: Rarefaction of sorted-subset datasets indicated incomplete sequencing despite the large sequencing depth. Pairwise subsampling indicated that sequencing depth was expected to affect the degree of clonotype sharing among donors. The genetic and exposure-history diversity represented was limited by the small number of donors. About 5% of naive CD4, roughly 3.5% of naive CD8, approximately 2% of memory CD4, and about 0.4% of memory CD8 clonotypes were shared across several donors. Compared with non-shared clonotypes, clonotypes shared by all four sorted-subset donors had higher generation probabilities. Only blood was sampled, and tissue TCR repertoires likely differ from those in blood. Larger estimated clonotype richness was generally found for naive subsets than for memory subsets.

Using the deep immunoSEQ assay, TCR CDR3 regions were amplified from genomic DNA by multiplex PCR. Genomic DNA extracted from each cell subset was distributed evenly over all wells of several immunoSEQ 96-well plates, and each plate served as one replicate. For sorted subsets, around 0.2 ug genomic DNA, equal to about 30,000 T cell genomes, was loaded into each replicate PCR. The purified libraries were quantified using a Qubit 3.0 fluorometer, sized with a Bioanalyzer 2100, and then quantified again using the KAPA Library Quantification kit. Each immunoSEQ 96-well plate was sequenced on its own single-read 150-cycle Illumina NextSeq 550 flow cell. The paper's data handling went like this. Because the immunoSEQ output included only junctional sequences and no quality scores, the filtering could not be the same as the filtering used for full-length reads. Sequences were annotated with PyIR, a Python wrapper for IgBLAST v1.9, and V/J genes and CDR3 were assigned using IMGT germline references. Reads were removed for weak V/J assignments (E-value above 1e-6), missing CDR3, stop codons, out-of-frame junctions, or ambiguous translated residues. V3J clonotypes were defined by identical inferred V gene, J gene, and CDR3 amino acid sequence. Percentage overlap between repertoires was computed as shared unique clonotypes divided by the size of the smaller repertoire. Three approaches were used to assess repertoire richness: RTK rarefaction, the Chao1 estimator, and Recon v2.1 estimates of unobserved clonotypes. Generation probabilities for all TCRbeta clonotypes obtained by the gDNA method from a handful of donors were computed using OLGA. What TCRdb holds here is the immuneACCESS table cut down to in-frame rearrangements. Part of the clones is not present; checked against another copy, under half of the missing clones reflect an unresolved V gene, and the others are unexplained. The V and J calls and clone size were taken over from that table, and D and trimming were inferred from the DNA. This sample comprises roughly 550,000 clones, over 95% of them detected only once. Roughly 0.1% of the sample belongs to the ten largest clones.

Note on this clone: There is no known antigen for this receptor. Per-base qualities were not stored, and no clone one base away is much larger.

Trimming at the junction amounts to 6 bases on V and 8 bases on J, and the germline ends lie 11 bases apart. From its cysteine to its phenylalanine, the CDR3 spans 12 amino acids. This entry keeps only the CDR3 DNA: 36 bases, framed from base 1. The germline V gene provides CDR1 MDHEN and CDR2 SYDVKM. CD8 naive samples consisted of CD45RO-negative cells that were positively selected for CCR7, yielding a CD45RA+CCR7+ population without TemRA cells. The donors were healthy, HIV-negative adults with no recently reported acute infections or vaccinations. All donors were Caucasian adults living in Nashville, Tennessee, USA. Blood was obtained by leukapheresis, after which PBMCs were separated by Ficoll-Histopaque density gradient centrifugation and cryopreserved in liquid nitrogen vapor phase. Analytical flow cytometry was used to check the purity and quantity of every magnetically sorted T cell population. Genomic DNA was isolated from each sorted fraction and quantified by UV absorbance on a Nanodrop 2000c.

This sequence was found in a woman aged 25-40 years in good health. This receptor chain uses TRBV28 and TRBJ2-1; the D gene cannot be resolved reliably. The sample taken for sequencing was naive CD8+ T cells sorted from blood. The cell subset or site label of this sample denotes: CD45RA+CCR7+. The CDR3: CASSTLAYEQFF. The nucleotides are TGTGCCAGCAGCACGCTCGCCTATGAGCAGTTCTTC.